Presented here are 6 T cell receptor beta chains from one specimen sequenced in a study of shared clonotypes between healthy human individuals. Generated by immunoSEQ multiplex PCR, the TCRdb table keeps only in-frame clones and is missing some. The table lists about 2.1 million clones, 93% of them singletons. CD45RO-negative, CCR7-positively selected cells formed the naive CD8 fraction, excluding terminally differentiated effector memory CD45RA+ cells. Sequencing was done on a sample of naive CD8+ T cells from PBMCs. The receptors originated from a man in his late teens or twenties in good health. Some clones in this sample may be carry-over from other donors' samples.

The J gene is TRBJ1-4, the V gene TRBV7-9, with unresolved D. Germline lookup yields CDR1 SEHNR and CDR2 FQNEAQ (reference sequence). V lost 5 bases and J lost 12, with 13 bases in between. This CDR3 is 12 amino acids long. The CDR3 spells CASSEGREELFF. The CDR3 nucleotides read TGTGCCAGCAGCGAAGGCCGGGAGGAACTGTTTTTT.

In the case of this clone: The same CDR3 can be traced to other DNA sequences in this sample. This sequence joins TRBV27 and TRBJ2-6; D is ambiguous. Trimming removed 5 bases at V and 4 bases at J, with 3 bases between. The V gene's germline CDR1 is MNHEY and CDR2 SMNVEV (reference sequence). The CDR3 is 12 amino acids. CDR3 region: CASSAGANVLTF. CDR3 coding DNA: TGTGCCAGCAGTGCCGGGGCCAACGTCCTGACTTTC. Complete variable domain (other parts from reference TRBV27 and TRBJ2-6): EAQVTQNPRYLITVTGKKLTVTCSQNMNHEYMSWYRQDPGLGLRQIYYSMNVEVTDKGDVPEGYKVSRKEKRNFPLILESPSPNQTSLYFCASSAGANVLTFGAGSRLTVL.

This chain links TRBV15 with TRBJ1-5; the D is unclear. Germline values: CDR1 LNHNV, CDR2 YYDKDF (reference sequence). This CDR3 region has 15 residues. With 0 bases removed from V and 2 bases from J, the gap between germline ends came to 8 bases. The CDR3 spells CATSRELEGNQPQHF. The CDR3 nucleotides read TGTGCCACCAGCAGAGAACTAGAGGGCAATCAGCCCCAGCATTTT. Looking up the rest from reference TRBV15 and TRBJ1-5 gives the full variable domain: DAMVIQNPRYQVTQFGKPVTLSCSQTLNHNVMYWYQQKSSQAPKLLFHYYDKDFNNEADTPDNFQSRRPNTSFCFLDIRSPGLGDTAMYLCATSRELEGNQPQHFGDGTRLSIL.

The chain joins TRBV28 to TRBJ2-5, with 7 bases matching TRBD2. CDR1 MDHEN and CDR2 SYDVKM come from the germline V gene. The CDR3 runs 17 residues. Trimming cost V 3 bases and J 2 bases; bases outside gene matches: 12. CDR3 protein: CASSFHPWREQQETQYF. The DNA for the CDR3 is TGTGCCAGCAGTTTCCATCCCTGGCGGGAGCAACAAGAGACCCAGTACTTC.

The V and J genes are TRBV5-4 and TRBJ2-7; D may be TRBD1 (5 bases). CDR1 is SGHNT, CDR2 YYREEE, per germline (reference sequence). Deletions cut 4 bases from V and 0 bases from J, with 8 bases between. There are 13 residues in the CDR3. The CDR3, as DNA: TGTGCCAGCAGCGTAAGGGGCTCCTACGAGCAGTACTTC. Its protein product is CASSVRGSYEQYF.

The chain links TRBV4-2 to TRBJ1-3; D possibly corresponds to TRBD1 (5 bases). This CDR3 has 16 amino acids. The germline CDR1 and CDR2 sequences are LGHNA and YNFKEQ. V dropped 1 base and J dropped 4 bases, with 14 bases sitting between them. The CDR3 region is CASSQGSGRTGNTIYF. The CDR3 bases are TGTGCCAGCAGCCAAGGGAGCGGGAGGACAGGAAACACCATATATTTT.